The source of this T cell receptor (beta chain) is a study of graft-versus-host responses after intestinal transplantation. Turning to the study itself: Among the recipients, transplants were multivisceral, liver-intestinal, or isolated intestinal. Tacrolimus and steroids were given for two to three years to all recipients after anti-thymocyte globulin induction. Study-wide points: High graft-versus-host to host-versus-graft clonal ratios were seen in allografts of patients with graft-donor T cell macrochimerism.

V shed 6 bases and J 3 bases; nucleotides not matched to a gene: 4. This CDR3 is built from 13 residues. The germline gives CDR1 ENHRY, CDR2 SYGVKD. Grafts had their tissue processed, releasing intraepithelial and lamina propria lymphocytes. Regarding this clone: The antigen remains unidentified.

The assay was immunoSEQ multiplex PCR, and TCRdb's table has in-frame clones only and misses some. The sample records 35,000 to 40,000 clones, about 90% being singletons. V and J are TRBV10-3 and TRBJ2-7, with 8 nucleotides matching TRBD1. Sequences were derived from ileum tissue, sampled 200 to 210 days after intestinal transplant. The receptor was derived from a human patient who received an intestinal transplant, so some T cells may come from the graft donor. In DNA, the CDR3 is TGTGCCATCAGAGCAGGGGGCCTCTACGAGCAGTACTTC. The encoded protein is CAIRAGGLYEQYF.